This T cell receptor beta chain emerged from a study of CD8+ T cells in alopecia areata. Across the whole study: Treatment comprised oral tofacitinib, 5 to 10 mg twice daily, in treated patients. Findings and caveats of the study: Clonality was higher in lesional than normal scalp, especially in alopecia totalis/universalis.

The CDR3 consists of 12 residues. Germline V gene data show CDR1 as SEHNR and CDR2 as FQNEAQ (reference sequence). Trimming took off 1 base at V and 8 bases at J, with 5 bases between the two ends. In alopecia areata patients, both lesional scalp punch biopsies and peripheral blood were collected. As the sequencing template, cDNA was produced by extracting RNA and reverse transcribing it. Profiling relied on immunoSEQ multiplex PCR, and the TCRdb table lists in-frame clones only, not all of them. The table has about 180,000 clones, less than 75% seen once. As to this clone: As yet, its antigen is unknown.

This chain connects TRBV7-9 to TRBJ2-2; D not certain. The sample in question was CD8+ T cells sorted from blood, obtained at week 0. The receptor was isolated from a human donor with alopecia areata. CDR3 protein: CASSLVGGELFF. DNA for the CDR3: TGTGCCAGCAGCTTAGTTGGTGGGGAGCTGTTTTTT.